This T cell receptor (beta chain) stems from a study of blood T cell repertoires in COVID-19. Study-wide background: Whether acute or convalescent, the COVID-19 samples came from the United States, Italy and Spain. PBMCs, B-cell-depleted T cells, or T cells were the source of the cDNA or gDNA that made up the material.

In the original workflow: Amplified reference gene primers provided the basis for estimating nucleated cell counts. This table comes from immunoSEQ multiplex PCR, and its TCRdb copy is limited to in-frame clones, with some not included. The V and J calls and clone size were taken over from that table, and D and trimming were inferred from the DNA. This sample has roughly 200,000 clones, with roughly 80% found just once. This clone was recorded a few times. This TCR was sampled from a man aged 50 or older who had recovered from COVID-19. What was sequenced was peripheral blood.

The CDR3 DNA follows: TGCGCCAGCAGCCAACCGGACAGGTCCTACTCCTACGAGCAGTACTTC. This codes for CASSQPDRSYSYEQYF. The rearrangement uses TRBV4-1 and TRBJ2-7; TRBD1 matches 7 bases. Germline CDR1 MGHRA, CDR2 YSYEKL. With 2 bases clipped from V and 0 bases from J, the junction kept 7 bases outside the gene matches. The CDR3 consists of 16 residues.